Following are 14 T cell receptor beta chains from one sample sequenced in a study of cytomegalovirus exposure and HLA in healthy donors. Both 60 Vbeta primers and 13 Jbeta primers went into the PCR. This table comes from immunoSEQ multiplex PCR, and its TCRdb copy is limited to in-frame clones, with some not included. The sample shows about 43,000 clones, around 60% of them seen only once. Input material: PBMCs. The origin of the receptors is a human donor in good health.

This chain uses TRBV30 with TRBJ2-7, with 8 positions matching TRBD1. CDR3 length: 12 residues. The V and J ends lost 0 bases and 6 bases, in that order; junction bases with no gene match: 1. Germline V gene sequence: CDR1 GTSNPN, CDR2 SVGIG (reference sequence). The chain's CDR3 is CAWSVTGAEQYF. In nucleotides, the CDR3 is TGTGCCTGGAGTGTGACAGGGGCCGAGCAGTACTTC.

This clone was picked up a small number of times. This sequence joins TRBV7-2 and TRBJ1-6, with D possibly matching TRBD1 (6 bases). The V gene lost 11 bases and the J gene lost 4 bases, with 15 bases spanning the gap. CDR3 length: 14 amino acids. Germline CDR1 and CDR2: SGHTA and FQGNSA. CDR3 amino acids: CAAGATKYNSPLHF. The DNA for the CDR3 is TGTGCCGCAGGGGCCACAAAATATAATTCACCCCTCCACTTT.

The gene calls are TRBV15 and TRBJ2-2; D call uncertain. Trimming stripped 3 bases from V and 5 bases from J, with 7 bases between. CDR3 length: 13 residues. Germline V lookup: CDR1 LNHNV, CDR2 YYDKDF (reference sequence). CDR3 protein: CATSRGRTGELFF. The CDR3 DNA is TGTGCCACCAGCAGGGGCCGAACCGGGGAGCTGTTTTTT.

The V and J genes are TRBV28 and TRBJ1-5, with D possibly matching TRBD1 (5 bases). This CDR3 spans 15 amino acids. The V end was cut by 3 bases, the J end by 0 bases, with 9 bases between. Germline assignment: CDR1 MDHEN and CDR2 SYDVKM. The CDR3 spells CASSFSGGSNQPQHF. Written as DNA, the CDR3 is TGTGCCAGCAGTTTTAGCGGGGGTAGCAATCAGCCCCAGCATTTT.

This chain links TRBV5-4 with TRBJ1-1; tentative D call: TRBD1 (5 bases). This CDR3 has 15 residues. With 0 bases removed from V and 5 bases from J, the gap between germline ends came to 14 bases. The germline gives CDR1 SGHNT, CDR2 YYREEE (reference sequence). CDR3 sequence reads: CASSLEAQGWTEAFF. The CDR3, as DNA: TGTGCCAGCAGCTTGGAAGCCCAGGGATGGACTGAAGCTTTCTTT. Combining the CDR3 with reference TRBV5-4 and TRBJ1-1 gives the whole variable domain ETGVTQSPTHLIKTRGQQVTLRCSSQSGHNTVSWYQQALGQGPQFIFQYYREEENGRGNFPPRFSGLQFPNYSSELNVNALELDDSALYLCASSLEAQGWTEAFFGQGTRLTVV.

The J gene is TRBJ2-2, the V gene TRBV5-1; 8 bases agree with TRBD2. The V gene end was trimmed by 0 bases and the J gene end by 15 bases; junction bases not matched to a gene: 7. Germline V lookup: CDR1 SGHRS, CDR2 YFSETQ. The CDR3 has 13 amino acids. The CDR3 coding sequence is TGCGCCAGCAGCTTGGAAGCGGGGGCGGGCTTGTTTTTT. Its translation: CASSLEAGAGLFF. Complete variable domain (other parts from reference TRBV5-1 and TRBJ2-2): KAGVTQTPRYLIKTRGQQVTLSCSPISGHRSVSWYQQTPGQGLQFLFEYFSETQRNKGNFPGRFSGRQFSNSRSEMNVSTLELGDSALYLCASSLEAGAGLFFGEGSRLTVL.

The chain couples TRBV7-9 to TRBJ1-4; no reliable D call. V lost 6 bases and J lost 8, with 16 bases in between. The CDR3 length is 14 residues. Germline V gene sequence: CDR1 SEHNR, CDR2 FQNEAQ (reference sequence). CDR3 region: CASSSNTGGEKLFF. CDR3 bases: TGTGCCAGCAGTTCCAACACCGGCGGGGAAAAACTGTTTTTT.

V gene TRBV5-1 combines with J gene TRBJ1-5; TRBD1 agrees at 9 bases. The CDR3 sequence is 15 residues long. V lost 3 bases and J lost 4; bases outside the gene matches: 5. Germline V gives CDR1 SGHRS, CDR2 YFSETQ. The CDR3 is CASSSGQGRNQPQHF. The CDR3 nucleotides are TGCGCCAGCAGCTCCGGACAGGGGCGAAATCAGCCCCAGCATTTT. Full variable domain (rest looked up from reference TRBV5-1 and TRBJ1-5): KAGVTQTPRYLIKTRGQQVTLSCSPISGHRSVSWYQQTPGQGLQFLFEYFSETQRNKGNFPGRFSGRQFSNSRSEMNVSTLELGDSALYLCASSSGQGRNQPQHFGDGTRLSIL.

This clone has more than one count but fewer than ten. The chain combines TRBV30 with TRBJ1-5, with a possible D match to TRBD1 (5 bases). This CDR3 has 14 residues. Trimming removed 2 bases from V and 7 bases from J, with 15 bases in between. Germline values: CDR1 GTSNPN, CDR2 SVGIG (reference sequence). CDR3 sequence (DNA): TGTGCCTGGAGTATGAATAGGGGTGAGCAGCCCCAGCATTTT. Residues: CAWSMNRGEQPQHF.

This clone was detected once. The chain carries TRBV7-2 and TRBJ2-3, with 11 bases lining up with TRBD2. The CDR3 runs 17 residues. With 5 bases clipped from V and 3 bases from J, the junction kept 10 bases outside the gene matches. Germline loops: CDR1 SGHTA, CDR2 FQGNSA. The CDR3 loop is CASSQLLAGAPTDTQYF. CDR3 in DNA: TGTGCCAGCAGCCAACTACTAGCGGGGGCCCCGACAGATACGCAGTATTTT.

The chain couples TRBV28 to TRBJ1-2; a possible D gene is TRBD1 (5 bases). Deletions cut 3 bases from V and 4 bases from J, with 18 bases between. The germline V gene has CDR1 MDHEN and CDR2 SYDVKM. This CDR3 region has 16 residues. CDR3 in DNA: TGTGCCAGCAGTTTTAGGGCCGGGGGGGATTCCTATGGCTACACCTTC. Encoded protein: CASSFRAGGDSYGYTF.

This clone was found a few times. The CDR3 sequence: CASSSGNGANYGYTF. CDR3 bases: TGTGCCAGCAGCTCAGGGAACGGAGCTAACTATGGCTACACCTTC. The chain has TRBV7-2 and TRBJ1-2, with D possibly TRBD1 on 5 matching bases. CDR1 SGHTA and CDR2 FQGNSA come from the germline V gene. Trimming shortened V by 4 bases and J by 0 bases, and 12 bases separated the two germline ends. The CDR3 contains 15 residues. The variable domain in full, completed from reference TRBV7-2 and TRBJ1-2, reads GAGVSQSPSNKVTEKGKDVELRCDPISGHTALYWYRQSLGQGLEFLIYFQGNSAPDKSGLPSDRFSAERTGGSVSTLTIQRTQQEDSAVYLCASSSGNGANYGYTFGSGTRLTVV.

There are a few counts of this clone. This CDR3 is CASSPGDSLNSPLHF. CDR3 DNA: TGTGCCAGCTCACCGGGGGACAGCCTAAATTCACCCCTCCACTTT. This chain uses TRBV18 with TRBJ1-6; 7 nucleotides line up with TRBD1. Germline V gene lookup returns CDR1 KGHSH and CDR2 LQKENI. CDR3 length equals 15 residues. J gave up 7 bases and V 3 bases, and 6 bases lay outside the gene matches.

The V and J genes are TRBV4-3 and TRBJ2-3; 8 positions match TRBD2. Germline V gene lookup returns CDR1 LGHNA and CDR2 YSLEER. The CDR3 covers 15 residues. V was pared by 5 bases and J by 0 bases, with 4 bases of the junction left unmatched. CDR3 region: CASSTTSGSTDTQYF. The DNA for the CDR3 is TGCGCCAGCAGCACCACTAGCGGAAGCACAGATACGCAGTATTTT.